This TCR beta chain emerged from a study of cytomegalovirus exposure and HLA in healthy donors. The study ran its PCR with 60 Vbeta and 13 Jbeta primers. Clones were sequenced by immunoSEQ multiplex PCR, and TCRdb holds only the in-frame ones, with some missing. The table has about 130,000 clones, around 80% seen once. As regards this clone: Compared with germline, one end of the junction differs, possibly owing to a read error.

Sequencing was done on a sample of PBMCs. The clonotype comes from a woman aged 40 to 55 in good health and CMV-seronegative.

The CDR3 nucleotides read TGTGCCAGCAGCCAAGGGGCTAATGCGCAGTTCTTC. The encoded protein is CASSQGANAQFF. The chain couples TRBV14 to TRBJ2-1; D is uncertain. The germline gives CDR1 SGHDN, CDR2 FVKESK. The CDR3 spans 12 residues.